This TCR beta chain was identified in a study of cytomegalovirus exposure and HLA in healthy donors (TCRdb year 2017). Broadly, across the study: In an earlier analysis of roughly 590 of the donors, less than 350 Gb of sequence data and 90 million to 120 million unique TCR beta sequences from roughly 200 million T cells were reported. Approximately 300 gigabases of sequencing data and around 88 million unique TCR sequences made up an early release that covered some 640 HLA-typed donors. Of the roughly 400 genotyped donors, approximately 83% fell in the genetic ancestry cluster associated with self-reported Caucasian donors. The study aimed to test whether signatures of past pathogen exposure could be identified by cataloging public T cell receptors. The study profiled the T cell repertoires of fewer than 850 subjects by immunosequencing and related them to cytomegalovirus serostatus. A separate validation cohort of roughly 130 different subjects was used in addition to the roughly 700-subject first cohort. To predict cytomegalovirus infection status, the study combined high-throughput TCR immunosequencing, statistical association of individual TCRs with disease status, and machine learning. A later analysis re-examined previously published TCR beta repertoires from over 500 donors and added high-resolution HLA genotyping to investigate patterns of TCR occurrence. Rather than drawing on any new phenotypic data, the later analysis identified candidate immune exposures from TCR beta sequences and the way those sequences occurred across donors. To decide whether each TCR beta V gene segment behaved as functional or pseudogenic, an earlier analysis of approximately 620 of the donors relied on high-throughput TCR beta sequencing. Donor age, sex, ethnicity and CMV serostatus were compiled alongside the repertoire data. Genome-wide SNP genotypes for about 65% of the roughly 670 donors were used in a later genetic analysis, which treated that subset as a discovery cohort. All discovery cohort repertoires had been generated using a single sequencing platform. Class I and class II HLA loci were covered by the typing at four-digit resolution. Typing coverage varied by locus: roughly 629-630 donors for A, B, C, DRB1 and DQB1; under 550 for DQA1; more than 600 for DPA1; 450 to 480 for DPB1. Several DR-DQ haplotypes were handled as single units for association and clustering because linkage in the cohort was strong. Among almost 400 genotyped donors of the cohort, an average of approximately 240,000 unique TCR beta nucleotide sequences were sequenced per donor, about a sixth of them non-productive. Overall results and qualifications from the work: A further reported finding was that TCR beta sequences accurately predicted the HLA-A and HLA-B alleles for most subjects in the first cohort. Cytomegalovirus status was reported to be diagnosed by the classifier with high specificity and sensitivity in both the original and validation cohorts. Linkage disequilibrium might explain the correlated functional status among segregating V segments, but an unknown experimental factor could not be ruled out. According to a later genetic analysis, donors in an Asian-associated ancestry cluster had fewer N-insertions in productive TCRs than the roughly 700-donor mean. V-gene and J-gene trimming of TCR beta chains was associated with a missense DCLRE1C variant in a later genetic analysis, and the association was replicated in an independent cohort. Because counts were too low, roughly 16 rarely observed V segments, including chromosome 9 orphons, were excluded from the earlier analysis of 587 of the donors. Across donors, most TCR sequences were observed very rarely, whereas some public TCRs were present in many individuals. A later analysis associated some 17,000 TCR beta sequences with specific HLA alleles at a false discovery rate of 0.05. HLA typing was unavailable for some donors at each locus, so association tests used only the typed subset. Broadly in line with IMGT annotations, most TCR beta V segments showed up in productive rearrangements about 90% or about 30% of the time in an earlier analysis of under 700 of the donors. Only TCR beta chains were sequenced in this cohort, and the absence of alpha or paired-chain data limited detectable features. Most CMV-associated TCR beta chains appeared to be HLA-restricted in a later analysis, and the HLA associations seemed to be driven largely by CMV exposure. According to a later analysis, parvovirus B19, influenza, CMV and Epstein-Barr virus appeared linked to several top co-occurrence clusters. According to the authors, the approach could potentially be generalized to other disease states and immunological phenotypes. In vitro tests confirmed that a few of the cytomegalovirus-associated TCR beta chains recognize cytomegalovirus antigens. A later analysis found that TCR association rates varied across HLA loci, with DRB1 alleles showing the most associated TCRs and HLA-C alleles the fewest. Assigning TCR associations to individual alleles was difficult when HLA alleles, especially DR and DQ, strongly co-occurred. In a later analysis, HLA-associated TCR beta chains were found to be more clonally expanded and to have lower generation probabilities than equally common non-associated chains. Presence/absence analyses assumed roughly uniform sequencing depth across donors, an assumption that may not hold. A cluster of highly shared sequence variants was judged likely to be a technical artifact of the sequencing pipeline. A total of 164 TCR beta chains were listed by the study as associated with cytomegalovirus. CMV serostatus was the only immune exposure information available for the cohort.

Library construction relied on the immunoSEQ multiplex PCR assay. For the multiplex PCR, a mixture combining 60 forward primers for TCR Vbeta segments and 13 reverse primers for TCR Jbeta segments was used. The CDR3 region of rearranged TCR beta genes was amplified from genomic DNA with a multiplex PCR assay. The Illumina HiSeq System was used to sequence the amplified TCR beta libraries as 87-base-pair reads. The study's own analysis went as follows. A later analysis counted tens of millions of unique TCR beta chains across the 700 or so repertoires, and roughly 9.9 million of these chains were shared by at least two donors. To remove PCR and sequencing errors, raw reads were error-corrected and collapsed into unique sequences using a nearest-neighbor algorithm that merged closely related sequences. V, D and J gene segments were assigned by aligning CDR3 sequences to IMGT reference sequences. For a sequence to be retained, a match of at least six nucleotides was required to both a V gene segment and a J gene segment. A rearrangement was called productive if the CDR3 had no stop codons and remained in frame with V and J, and every other rearrangement was called non-productive. CDR3 was defined by IMGT convention, running from the second conserved V-encoded cysteine to the conserved J-encoded phenylalanine. Sequences without an unambiguous match to a single V gene segment were excluded from the earlier analysis of over 500 of the donors. An earlier analysis of 587 of the donors classified V segments as functional when productive rearrangements were above 56.7% and as segregating when the standard deviation between donors was above 5%. A statistical classification framework was built to diagnose cytomegalovirus status from the catalog of TCR beta chain sequences. A later analysis assigned V and J genes by comparing TCR nucleotide sequences with IMGT/GENE-DB human TR gene sequences. In a later analysis, CDR3 sequences and most-parsimonious VDJ recombination scenarios were assigned using the TCRdist pipeline. In a later analysis, every TCR beta chain was defined by the combination of its CDR3 amino acid sequence and its V-gene family, and reads without a unique V-gene family were dropped. To address suspected cross-contamination and a sequencing artifact, a later analysis removed roughly 580 highly shared, low-generation-probability nucleotide sequences. For each public chain, a later analysis derived a clonal expansion index from normalized ranks of inferred template counts within each repertoire. In a later analysis, generation probabilities were computed using a VDJ recombination model fitted to out-of-frame rearrangements, and the results were checked against IGoR. A later analysis scored TCR-TCR, TCR-HLA and TCR-CMV co-occurrence with hypergeometric tests, applying a repertoire-size bias correction to TCR pairs. To estimate false discovery rates, a later analysis permuted the HLA or CMV assignments 20 times. In a later analysis, co-occurring TCRs were grouped using DBSCAN, with TCRdist sequence similarity added in when clustering inside HLA-allele-positive subsets. For co-occurrence clustering, repertoires with fewer than 30,000 or more than 120,000 public chains were excluded, along with a handful of repertoires with anomalous nucleotide sharing. TCRdb's version of the immuneACCESS table is confined to in-frame rearrangements and falls short of the full clone set. An unresolved V gene accounts for under half of the shortfall where checked; the remainder is of unknown origin. V and J calls and clone size are as listed in that table; D and trimming were resolved from the DNA. This sample holds under 150,000 clones; around three quarters were observed only once. The top ten constitute 1.5% to 2% of the sample.

On this clone itself: Its antigen is not yet known. Qualities for individual bases were not recorded, and no much larger clone is one base off.

The cohort comprised 666 healthy bone marrow donors. All cohort members were sampled while nominally healthy, although unrecorded immune exposures were likely present. The donor was CMV seronegative and was included in the group of around 320 seronegative cohort members. Every donor gave a peripheral blood sample, and the peripheral blood mononuclear cells from that sample were used for TCR beta sequencing. Genomic DNA extraction from the blood cell samples was performed with the Qiagen DNeasy Blood Extraction Kit. The receptor comes from a middle-aged woman in good health and CMV-seronegative. Specimen: PBMCs.

The sequence in DNA is TGCGCCAGCAGTGAAACACTAGCGGGGTCCTACAATGAGCAGTTCTTC. It translates as CASSETLAGSYNEQFF. This chain joins TRBV10-1 to TRBJ2-1; TRBD2 agrees with 10 junctional bases. The CDR3 measures 16 amino acids from cysteine to phenylalanine. CDR3 DNA is the only sequence kept; it has 48 bases, read in frame from the first base. CDR1 and CDR2, looked up from the germline V gene (reference sequence), are WNHNN and SYGVQD. V has 3 bases trimmed and J has 1 base trimmed; junction bases matching no gene number 3.